This passage covers 25 T cell receptor beta chains from one sample sequenced in a study of metastatic and nonmetastatic thyroid tumors. TCRdb re-called the PCR reads through MiXCR. Here the sample spans almost 85,000 clones, approximately 13% being singletons. All patients were untreated before thyroid surgery. The specimen sequenced was tumor tissue. The receptor set was obtained from a female donor with papillary thyroid cancer or a benign thyroid nodule (not recorded which). Some clones in this sample may be carry-over from other donors' samples.

Ten or more counts support this clone. The chain is built from TRBV20-1 and TRBJ1-2; TRBD1 might be the D (5 bases). The V gene lost 6 bases and the J gene lost 5 bases, with 10 bases spanning the gap. There are 11 residues in the CDR3. Per germline, CDR1 DFQATT and CDR2 SNEGSKA (reference sequence). The CDR3 DNA sequence: TGCAGTGCAAAAGACAGATATGGCTACACCTTC. This encodes CSAKDRYGYTF.

The sample holds many counts of this clone. V gene TRBV5-6 combines with J gene TRBJ1-2; unclear D gene. The CDR3 runs to 13 residues. Trimming took off 4 bases at V and 4 bases at J, with 11 bases between the two ends. Germline V CDR1 and CDR2: SGHDT, YYEEEE. CDR3 sequence: CASSENPLYGYTF. As DNA, the CDR3 is TGTGCCAGCAGCGAAAACCCGCTCTATGGCTACACCTTC.

Comments on this clone: Given a much more abundant clone one base away, this may be a read error. This rearrangement joins TRBV20-1 to TRBJ2-5; D could derive from TRBD1 or TRBD2 (5 bases each). CDR1 is DFQATT, CDR2 SNEGSKA, per germline (reference sequence). Trimming removed 6 bases from V and 5 bases from J, with 22 bases in between. This CDR3 region has 15 residues. The CDR3 loop is CSATQPGAGWETQYF. CDR3 DNA sequence: TGCAGTGCGACTCAGCCCGGGGCAGGGTGGGAGACCCAGTACTTC.

As for this clone: A much larger clone is a single base away; this may be a read error. The conserved final phenylalanine or tryptophan is absent from the CDR3, which likely points to a read error. It is unclear where the CDR3 begins or ends on the DNA, so no DNA is shown, and the CDR3 is as TCRdb lists it. The rearrangement links TRBV7-3 to TRBJ2-1; TRBD1 reflects the table's D call only, with no check against the DNA. The germline V gene has CDR1 SGHTA and CDR2 FQGTGA. Both ends counted, the CDR3 spans 10 residues. CDR3 loop: CASSFILGDR.

The sample holds many counts of this clone. The genes are TRBV30 and TRBJ2-3; TRBD2 matches 10 bases. The CDR3 runs 14 residues. V was clipped by 3 bases and J by 5 bases; unmatched bases: 5. Per the germline V gene, CDR1 is GTSNPN and CDR2 is SVGIG (reference sequence). The CDR3 bases are TGTGCCTGGAGGGTAGCGGGAGGTAAAGATACGCAGTATTTT. As protein: CAWRVAGGKDTQYF.

For this clone: Just one base apart from a much larger clone, this may be a read error. Other DNA sequences within the sample encode an identical CDR3. The chain combines TRBV12-5 with TRBJ1-4, with a weak D call TRBD1 (5 bases). The CDR3 runs 12 residues. Germline V gene sequence: CDR1 LGHNT, CDR2 FRNRAP. V lost 0 bases and J lost 14, with 10 bases in between. The DNA for the CDR3 is TGTGCTAGTGGTTTGGTAACAGGACCCCTGTTTTTT. Translated: CASGLVTGPLFF.

The table lists this clone with many counts. At the DNA level, this CDR3 is encoded by other sequences in the same sample as well. This chain links TRBV18 with TRBJ2-1; D tentatively fits TRBD1 or TRBD2 (5 bases each). This CDR3 contains 15 residues. V lost 6 bases to trimming and J lost 2 bases, with 14 bases between them. Germline assignment: CDR1 KGHSH and CDR2 LQKENI. CDR3: CASSPEGTAYNEQFF. CDR3 in DNA: TGTGCCAGCTCCCCAGAGGGGACGGCCTACAATGAGCAGTTCTTC.

Turning to this clone: Its ends do not fully match the called genes, so a read error is possible. The gene calls are TRBV6-1 and TRBJ2-7, with D perhaps matching TRBD1 or TRBD2 (6 bases each). Germline V gene data show CDR1 as MNHNS and CDR2 as SASEGT. The CDR3 consists of 15 residues. The CDR3 DNA is TGTGCCAGCAGTGAAATAGTAGGGGGGCCCTACGAGCAGTATTTC. Translating gives CASSEIVGGPYEQYF.

This clone has a count of ten or more. The chain has TRBV20-1 and TRBJ2-7; D gene ambiguous. Trimming took off 7 bases at V and 7 bases at J, with 8 bases between the two ends. This CDR3 is 9 amino acids long. Germline CDR1 and CDR2: DFQATT and SNEGSKA (reference sequence). CDR3 protein: CSVEREQYF. CDR3 in DNA: TGCAGTGTTGAGAGGGAGCAGTACTTC.

This sequence joins TRBV5-1 and TRBJ1-2; a possible D gene is TRBD1 (5 bases). This CDR3 contains 15 residues. The V and J ends lost 7 bases and 0 bases respectively, with 16 bases between them. In germline, CDR1 is SGHRS, CDR2 YFSETQ. CDR3 residues: CASAPDSPANYGYTF. DNA for the CDR3: TGCGCCAGCGCCCCAGACAGCCCAGCTAACTATGGCTACACCTTC.

The sample holds many counts of this clone. This sequence joins TRBV20-1 and TRBJ1-3; D is unresolved. V was clipped by 7 bases and J by 0 bases, with 13 bases between them. Germline V CDR1 and CDR2: DFQATT, SNEGSKA (reference sequence). The CDR3 extends over 14 amino acids. CDR3 sequence: CSVPWRGSGNTIYF. CDR3 coding DNA: TGCAGTGTCCCGTGGCGGGGCTCTGGAAACACCATATATTTT.

There are many counts of this clone. The V and J genes are TRBV11-2 and TRBJ1-2; 9 positions agree with TRBD1. The trim removed 4 bases at V and 2 bases at J, leaving 2 bases unmatched. This CDR3 comprises 14 residues. Germline V gene data show CDR1 as SGHAT and CDR2 as FQNNGV. The CDR3 loop reads CASSSGTGNYGYTF. CDR3 in DNA: TGTGCCAGCAGCTCGGGGACAGGGAACTATGGCTACACCTTC.

In its sample, this clone was seen many times. The chain couples TRBV3-1 to TRBJ1-1; TRBD1 aligns across 9 bases. This CDR3 spans 13 amino acids. The junction had 5 bases not matched to a gene; V was cut back by 1 base and J by 11 bases. Germline CDR1 LGHDT, CDR2 YNNKEL (reference sequence). CDR3 bases: TGTGCCAGCAGCCAAGGCGTAGGACAGGGGGCTTTCTTT. Translation: CASSQGVGQGAFF.

This clone appeared many times. This chain joins TRBV12-3 or TRBV12-4 and TRBJ2-7; TRBD1 matches 8 bases. The ends lost 3 bases at V and 3 bases at J; junction bases unmatched: 16. The CDR3 spans 18 residues. This CDR3 is CASSFLAGTGKSVYEQYF. CDR3 bases: TGTGCCAGCAGTTTCCTCGCGGGGACAGGCAAATCTGTCTACGAGCAGTACTTC.

This clone was recorded many times. Here the CDR3 DNA reads TGCAGTGCTAGAGCCAGCCCAGCGGACAATGAGCAGTTCTTC. Translated: CSARASPADNEQFF. The chain employs TRBV20-1 and TRBJ2-1; tentatively, D is TRBD2 (5 bases). There are 14 residues in the CDR3. Trimming removed 1 base at V and 5 bases at J, with 12 bases between. Germline values: CDR1 DFQATT, CDR2 SNEGSKA (reference sequence).

The sample holds a few counts of this clone. The CDR3 coding sequence is TGTGCCAGCAGTGCTCCGGGACTAAAGGCGAATGAGCAGTTCTTC. It codes for CASSAPGLKANEQFF. The chain carries TRBV25-1 and TRBJ2-1; 7 nucleotides match TRBD2. The junction had 10 bases not matched to a gene; V was cut back by 4 bases and J by 7 bases. The germline V gene encodes CDR1 MGHDK and CDR2 SYGVNS. CDR3 size: 15 residues.

This clone was found a few times. V usage is TRBV24-1 and J usage is TRBJ2-5; TRBD2 matches at 15 bases. Germline V gene data show CDR1 as KGHDR and CDR2 as SFDVKD. The CDR3 is 19 residues long. The junction had 9 bases not matched to a gene; V was cut back by 5 bases and J by 0 bases. CDR3 amino acids: CATSGRTSGRAVYQETQYF. The DNA for the CDR3 is TGTGCCACCAGTGGCCGGACTAGCGGGAGGGCCGTTTACCAAGAGACCCAGTACTTC.

This clone was seen ten or more times. The J gene is TRBJ2-5, the V gene TRBV19; D remains unclear. Per the germline V gene, CDR1 is LNHDA and CDR2 is SQIVND (reference sequence). V lost 3 bases, J lost 1 base, and 3 bases lay in between. The CDR3 extends over 12 amino acids. In nucleotides, the CDR3 is TGTGCCAGTAGTATGCCCCAAGAGACCCAGTACTTC. It is translated as CASSMPQETQYF.

This clone was seen many times. The chain couples TRBV19 to TRBJ2-3; possibly TRBD1 or TRBD2 for D (5 bases each). The germline CDR1 and CDR2 sequences are LNHDA and SQIVND (reference sequence). This CDR3 is built from 15 residues. Trimming removed 0 bases from V and 4 bases from J, with 11 bases in between. In DNA, the CDR3 is TGTGCCAGTAGTATAGACAGGGTTAGCGCAGATACGCAGTATTTT. Protein sequence: CASSIDRVSADTQYF.

This clone occurred a few times. It is likely a read error, because the conserved phenylalanine at the end of the CDR3 is missing. The chain carries TRBV6-4 and TRBJ1-2, with unresolved D. In germline, CDR1 is MRHNA, CDR2 SNTAGT. The CDR3 spans 13 residues. V dropped 0 bases and J dropped 6 bases, with 8 bases sitting between them. The chain's CDR3 is CASSDSSSHGYTL. In DNA, the CDR3 is TGTGCCAGCAGTGACTCGAGCAGCCATGGCTACACCCTC.

This clone was seen repeatedly, ten times or more. V and J are TRBV5-1 and TRBJ2-5; 10 bases map to TRBD1. The V segment lost 3 bases and the J segment 5 bases; nucleotides outside the gene matches: 4. Germline V gene lookup returns CDR1 SGHRS and CDR2 YFSETQ. The CDR3 runs 14 residues. The CDR3 protein is CASSSGQGLETQYF. CDR3 bases: TGCGCCAGCAGCTCGGGACAGGGGCTTGAGACCCAGTACTTC.

This clone was observed many times. The V and J genes are TRBV7-9 and TRBJ2-7; 9 bases agree with TRBD1. The junction had 2 bases not matched to a gene; V was cut back by 3 bases and J by 5 bases. Germline V CDR1 and CDR2: SEHNR, FQNEAQ (reference sequence). The CDR3 length is 13 residues. CDR3 amino acids: CASSLGQGDEQYF. The CDR3 nucleotides read TGTGCCAGCAGCTTGGGACAGGGAGACGAGCAGTACTTC.

This clone was seen many times. This sequence joins TRBV7-3 and TRBJ2-1, with 10 bases aligning to TRBD2. Looked up from germline, CDR1 is SGHTA and CDR2 is FQGTGA. The CDR3 is 15 amino acids. V lost 5 bases and J lost 4; bases outside the gene matches: 5. CDR3 nucleotides: TGTGCCAGCAGCGCCGGGACTAGCGCGTACAATGAGCAGTTCTTC. The encoded protein is CASSAGTSAYNEQFF.

The table lists this clone with many counts. This specimen includes other DNA sequences encoding the same CDR3. The CDR3 is CASSLQGAGGYTF. For the CDR3, the DNA is TGTGCCAGCAGCTTACAGGGGGCCGGTGGCTACACCTTC. The chain carries TRBV7-3 and TRBJ1-2; 8 nucleotides line up with TRBD1. Trimming at V came to 2 bases and at J to 7 bases, leaving 3 bases not matched to a gene. This CDR3 is 13 amino acids long. CDR1 SGHTA and CDR2 FQGTGA come from the germline V gene.

This clone showed up just a few times. The gene calls are TRBV6-4 and TRBJ1-5; weak D call: TRBD1 (5 bases). The germline gives CDR1 MRHNA, CDR2 SNTAGT. The CDR3 extends over 18 amino acids. The V end was cut by 5 bases, the J end by 2 bases, with 22 bases between. The CDR3 sequence: CASSSTLPGRPGNQPQHF. For the CDR3, the DNA is TGTGCCAGCAGTTCAACCTTACCGGGGCGACCGGGCAATCAGCCCCAGCATTTT.